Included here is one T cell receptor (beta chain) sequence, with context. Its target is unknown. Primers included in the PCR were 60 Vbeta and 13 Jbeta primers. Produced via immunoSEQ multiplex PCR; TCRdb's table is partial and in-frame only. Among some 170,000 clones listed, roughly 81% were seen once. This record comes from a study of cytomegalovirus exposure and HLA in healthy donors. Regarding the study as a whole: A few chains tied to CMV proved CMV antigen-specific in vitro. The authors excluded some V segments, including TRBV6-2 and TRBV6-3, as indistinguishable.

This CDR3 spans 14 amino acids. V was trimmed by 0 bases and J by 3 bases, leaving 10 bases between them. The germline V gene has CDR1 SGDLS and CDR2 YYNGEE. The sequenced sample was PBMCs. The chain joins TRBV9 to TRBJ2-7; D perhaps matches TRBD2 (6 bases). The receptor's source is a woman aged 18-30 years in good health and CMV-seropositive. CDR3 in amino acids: CASSVGGTGYEQYF. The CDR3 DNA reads TGTGCCAGCAGCGTAGGAGGGACTGGCTACGAGCAGTACTTC.